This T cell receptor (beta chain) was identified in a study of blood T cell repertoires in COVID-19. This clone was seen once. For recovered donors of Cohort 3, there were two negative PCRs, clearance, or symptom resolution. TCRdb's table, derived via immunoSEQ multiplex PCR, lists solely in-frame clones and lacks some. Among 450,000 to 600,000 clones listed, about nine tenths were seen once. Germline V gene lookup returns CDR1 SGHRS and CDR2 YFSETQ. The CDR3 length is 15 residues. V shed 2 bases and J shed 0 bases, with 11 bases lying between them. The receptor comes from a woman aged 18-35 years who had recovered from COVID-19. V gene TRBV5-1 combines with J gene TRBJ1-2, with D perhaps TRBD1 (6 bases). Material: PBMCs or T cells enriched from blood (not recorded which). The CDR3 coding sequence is TGCGCCAGCAGCTTATCCACAGGGCCTAACTATGGCTACACCTTC. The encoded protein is CASSLSTGPNYGYTF.